This T cell receptor (beta chain) came from a study of blood T cell repertoires in COVID-19. About the research overall: Samples of COVID-19 (acute and convalescent) were obtained from the United States, Italy and Spain. PBMCs, B-cell-depleted T cells, or T cells provided the cDNA or gDNA that made up the material.

In terms of age and location, participants ranged from about 18 to 95 years and lived in about two dozen US areas. Source study methods: Estimated nucleated cell counts came from reference gene primer amplification. TCRdb keeps only in-frame clones here, not all; method: immunoSEQ multiplex PCR. That table is the source of V, J and clone size, and D and trimming were worked out from the DNA. The sample has 200,000 to 250,000 clones; around 86% are singletons. Germline CDR1 reads MRHNA; CDR2 reads SNTAGT. This CDR3 region has 14 residues. Trimming shortened V by 7 bases and J by 0 bases, and 9 bases separated the two germline ends.

The chain combines TRBV6-4 with TRBJ2-2, with D tentatively TRBD2 (5 bases). Sequencing was done on a sample of PBMCs or T cells enriched from blood (not recorded which). The sequence was collected from a woman aged 40 to 49 with acute COVID-19. CDR3 loop: CASKADANTGELFF. The CDR3, as DNA: TGTGCCAGCAAAGCGGACGCGAACACCGGGGAGCTGTTTTTT.